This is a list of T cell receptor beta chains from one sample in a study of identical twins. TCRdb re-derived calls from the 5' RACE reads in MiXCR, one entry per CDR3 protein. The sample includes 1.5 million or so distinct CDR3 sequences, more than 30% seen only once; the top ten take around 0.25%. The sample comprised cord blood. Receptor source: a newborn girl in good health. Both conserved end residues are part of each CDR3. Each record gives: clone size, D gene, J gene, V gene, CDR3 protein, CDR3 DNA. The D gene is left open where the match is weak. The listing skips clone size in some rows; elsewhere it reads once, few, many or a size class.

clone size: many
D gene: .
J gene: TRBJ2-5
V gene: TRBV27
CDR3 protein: CASSLSTWAMETQYF
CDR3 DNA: TGTGCCAGCAGTTTATCGACATGGGCAATGGAGACCCAGTACTTC

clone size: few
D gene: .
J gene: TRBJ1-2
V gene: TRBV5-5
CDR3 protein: CASSLPILQDGYTF
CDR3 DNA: TGTGCCAGCAGCCTGCCCATTCTGCAGGATGGCTACACCTTC

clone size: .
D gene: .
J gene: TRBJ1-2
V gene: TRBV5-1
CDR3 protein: CASSLVLHDPYGYTF
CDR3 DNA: TGCGCCAGCAGCTTGGTACTCCACGATCCCTATGGCTACACCTTC

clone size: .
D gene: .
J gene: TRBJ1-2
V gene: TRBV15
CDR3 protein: CATSRDTGTAIGYTF
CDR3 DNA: TGTGCCACCAGCAGAGATACCGGGACCGCGATAGGCTACACCTTC

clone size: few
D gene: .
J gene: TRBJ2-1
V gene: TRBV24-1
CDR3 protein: CATAGGKTSSYNEQFF
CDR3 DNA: TGTGCCACCGCCGGAGGGAAGACTAGCTCCTACAATGAGCAGTTCTTC

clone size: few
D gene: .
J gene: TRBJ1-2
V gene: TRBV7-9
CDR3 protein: CASSAGGVNYGYTF
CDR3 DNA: TGTGCCAGCAGCGCCGGTGGGGTTAACTATGGCTACACCTTC

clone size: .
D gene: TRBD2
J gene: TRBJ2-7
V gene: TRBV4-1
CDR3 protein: CASSRSWVAGVYEQYF
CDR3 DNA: TGCGCCAGCAGCCGCTCGTGGGTAGCGGGGGTTTACGAGCAGTACTTC

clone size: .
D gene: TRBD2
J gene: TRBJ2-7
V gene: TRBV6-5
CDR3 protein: CASSGRVGNNEQYF
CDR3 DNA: TGTGCCAGCAGCGGGAGGGTGGGGAACAATGAGCAGTACTTC

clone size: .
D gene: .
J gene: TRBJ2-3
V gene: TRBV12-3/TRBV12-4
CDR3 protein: CASSFRVPTDTQYF
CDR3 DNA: TGTGCCAGCAGTTTCCGGGTCCCCACAGATACGCAGTATTTT

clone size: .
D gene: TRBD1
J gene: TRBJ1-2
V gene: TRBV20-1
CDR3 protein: CGARQGDGYTF
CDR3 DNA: TGCGGTGCTAGACAGGGCGATGGCTACACCTTC

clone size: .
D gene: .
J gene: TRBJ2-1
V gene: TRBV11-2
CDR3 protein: CASRTPGASYNEQFF
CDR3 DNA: TGTGCCAGCAGAACACCGGGAGCCAGCTACAATGAGCAGTTCTTC

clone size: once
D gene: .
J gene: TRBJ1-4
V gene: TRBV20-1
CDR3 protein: CSALSGPGRPEKLIF
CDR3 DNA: TGCAGTGCCCTATCGGGGCCGGGACGGCCCGAAAAACTGATTTTT

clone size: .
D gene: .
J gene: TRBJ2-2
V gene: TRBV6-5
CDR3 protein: CASKKSLVVGELFF
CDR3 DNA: TGTGCCAGCAAAAAAAGCCTGGTCGTCGGGGAGCTGTTTTTT

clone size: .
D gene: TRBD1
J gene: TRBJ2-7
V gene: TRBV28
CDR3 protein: CASSFNPDRDNVQYF
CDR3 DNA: TGTGCCAGCAGTTTCAACCCGGACAGGGACAATGTGCAGTACTTC

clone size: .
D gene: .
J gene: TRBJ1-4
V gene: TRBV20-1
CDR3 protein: CSARAQGRNEKLFF
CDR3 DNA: TGCAGTGCTAGGGCCCAGGGCCGTAATGAAAAACTGTTTTTT

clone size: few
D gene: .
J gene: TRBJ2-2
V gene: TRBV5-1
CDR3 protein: CASSLGTDLNTGELFF
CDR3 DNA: TGCGCCAGCAGCTTGGGGACAGACCTGAACACCGGGGAGCTGTTTTTT

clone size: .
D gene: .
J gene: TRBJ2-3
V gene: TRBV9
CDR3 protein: CASSVGWRRPTDTQYF
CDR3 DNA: TGTGCCAGCAGCGTAGGGTGGAGAAGACCCACAGATACGCAGTATTTT

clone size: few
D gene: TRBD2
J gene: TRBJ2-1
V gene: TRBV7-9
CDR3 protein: CAIYSGGARNEQFF
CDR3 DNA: TGTGCCATCTATAGCGGGGGGGCAAGGAATGAGCAGTTCTTC

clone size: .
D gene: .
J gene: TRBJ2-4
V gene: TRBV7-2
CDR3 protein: CASSLGLSTPPDPPYF
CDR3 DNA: TGTGCCAGCAGCTTAGGACTGTCGACCCCACCAGATCCACCGTACTTC

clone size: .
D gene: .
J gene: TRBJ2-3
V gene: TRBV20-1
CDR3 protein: CSAGTYSDTQYF
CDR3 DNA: TGCAGTGCTGGGACTTATTCAGATACGCAGTATTTT

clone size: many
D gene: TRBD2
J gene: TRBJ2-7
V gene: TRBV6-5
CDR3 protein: CASSYSGRAYEQYF
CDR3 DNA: TGTGCCAGCAGTTACAGCGGGAGGGCCTACGAGCAGTACTTC

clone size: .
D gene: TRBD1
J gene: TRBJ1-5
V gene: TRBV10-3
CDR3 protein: CAIRGQGHNQPQPF
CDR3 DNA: TGTGCCATCAGGGGACAGGGCCACAATCAGCCCCAGCCTTTT

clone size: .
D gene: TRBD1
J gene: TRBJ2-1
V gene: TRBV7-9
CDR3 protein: CASEQGASSYNEQFF
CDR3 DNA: TGTGCCAGCGAACAGGGGGCAAGTTCCTACAATGAGCAGTTCTTC

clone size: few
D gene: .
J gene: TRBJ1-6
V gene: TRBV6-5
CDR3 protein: CASSYSTGSHYNSPLHF
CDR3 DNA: TGTGCCAGCAGCTACAGCACAGGATCCCATTATAATTCACCCCTCCACTTT

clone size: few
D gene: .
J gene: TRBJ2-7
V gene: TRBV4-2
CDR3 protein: CASSQTSTSIYEQYF
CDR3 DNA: TGTGCCAGCAGCCAAACTTCGACTTCGATTTACGAGCAGTACTTC

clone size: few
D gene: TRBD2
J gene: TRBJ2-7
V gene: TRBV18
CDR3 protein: CASSPASGRPYEQYF
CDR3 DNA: TGTGCCAGCTCACCGGCTAGCGGGAGACCCTACGAGCAGTACTTC

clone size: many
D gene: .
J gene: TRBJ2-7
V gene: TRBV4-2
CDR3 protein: CASDRSYEQYF
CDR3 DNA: TGTGCCAGCGATAGATCCTACGAGCAGTACTTC

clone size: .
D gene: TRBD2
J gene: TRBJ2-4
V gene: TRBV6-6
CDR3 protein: CASSYRTSGGIQYF
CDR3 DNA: TGTGCCAGCAGTTATCGGACTAGCGGGGGCATTCAGTACTTC